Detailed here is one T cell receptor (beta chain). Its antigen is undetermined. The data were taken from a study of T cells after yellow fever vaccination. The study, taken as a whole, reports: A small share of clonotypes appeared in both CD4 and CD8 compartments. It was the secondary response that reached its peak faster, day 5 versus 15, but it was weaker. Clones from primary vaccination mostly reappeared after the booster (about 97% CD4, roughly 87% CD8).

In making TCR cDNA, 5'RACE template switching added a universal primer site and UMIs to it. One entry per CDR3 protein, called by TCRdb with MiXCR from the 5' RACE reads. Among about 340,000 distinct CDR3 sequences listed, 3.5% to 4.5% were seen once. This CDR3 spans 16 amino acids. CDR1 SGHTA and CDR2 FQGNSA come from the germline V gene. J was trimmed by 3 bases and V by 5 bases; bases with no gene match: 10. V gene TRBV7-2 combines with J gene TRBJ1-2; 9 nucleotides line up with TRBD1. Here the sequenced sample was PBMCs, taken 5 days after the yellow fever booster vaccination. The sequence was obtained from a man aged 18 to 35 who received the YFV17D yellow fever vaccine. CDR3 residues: CASSQDPGQGDYGYTF. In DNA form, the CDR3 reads TGTGCCAGCAGCCAAGACCCGGGACAGGGTGACTATGGCTACACCTTC.